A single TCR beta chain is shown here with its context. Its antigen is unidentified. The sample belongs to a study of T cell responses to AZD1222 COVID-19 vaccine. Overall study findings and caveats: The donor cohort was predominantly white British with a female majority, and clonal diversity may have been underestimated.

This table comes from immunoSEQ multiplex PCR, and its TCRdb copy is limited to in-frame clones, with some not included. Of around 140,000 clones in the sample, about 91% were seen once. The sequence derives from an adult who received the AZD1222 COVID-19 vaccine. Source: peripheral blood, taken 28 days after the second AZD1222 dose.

As DNA, the CDR3 is TGCGCCAGCAGCTTGCCAGGGGCCGGGACAGATACGCAGTATTTT. Amino acids: CASSLPGAGTDTQYF. The rearrangement links TRBV5-1 to TRBJ2-3, with a possible D match to TRBD1 (6 bases). V lost 1 base, J lost 3 bases, and 12 bases lay in between. The CDR3 sequence is 15 residues long. CDR1 and CDR2 from the germline V gene are SGHRS and YFSETQ. The full variable domain, rest sourced from reference TRBV5-1 and TRBJ2-3, is KAGVTQTPRYLIKTRGQQVTLSCSPISGHRSVSWYQQTPGQGLQFLFEYFSETQRNKGNFPGRFSGRQFSNSRSEMNVSTLELGDSALYLCASSLPGAGTDTQYFGPGTRLTVL.